These T cell receptor beta chains were read from a single sample in a study of human T cells and chemical hapten exposure. From the RACE reads, TCRdb called clonotypes with MiXCR, one entry per CDR3 protein. The table records approximately 100,000 distinct CDR3 sequences, 11% of them present only once. Here the sequenced sample was whole blood, taken in connection with sensitization to the hapten diphenylcyclopropenone (DPC). The receptors originated from a woman between 40 and 55 years old with alopecia areata. Some clones in this sample may be carry-over from other donors' samples. The CDR3 runs from the conserved cysteine through the conserved F or W. The D gene is left open where the match is weak. Clone size, where shown, is once, few, many, or a class for clones that have expanded.

cdr3_nt cdr3_aa clone_size j_call v_call d_call
TGTGCCAGCAGCTTCGGCGGGGGCACGGTAAATTCACCCCTCCACTTT CASSFGGGTVNSPLHF NA TRBJ1-6 TRBV7-9 NA
TGTGCCAGCAGTTACACTAGCGGGAGCTCCTACAATGAGCAGTTCTTC CASSYTSGSSYNEQFF many TRBJ2-1 TRBV6-2/TRBV6-3 TRBD2
TGTGCCAGCTCACATATGGGGACACCTAGCTCCTACAATGAGCAGTTCTTC CASSHMGTPSSYNEQFF NA TRBJ2-1 TRBV18 NA
TGTGCCAGCAGTTGGCTCGGGGATACGCAGTATTTT CASSWLGDTQYF few TRBJ2-3 TRBV28 NA
TGCAGTGCTCCCCCTATGACAGGGTCCGGAAACACCATATATTTT CSAPPMTGSGNTIYF many TRBJ1-3 TRBV20-1 TRBD1
TGTGCTAGTGGGGCTGGGGGGGCTAAGTACGAGCAGTACTTC CASGAGGAKYEQYF few TRBJ2-7 TRBV12-5 NA
TGTGCCAGCAGCTTAGAATCGTATGGCTACACCTTC CASSLESYGYTF NA TRBJ1-2 TRBV7-8 NA
TGTGCCAGCAGCGAAACTAGCGGGTCTTCTTACAATGAGCAGTTCTTC CASSETSGSSYNEQFF NA TRBJ2-1 TRBV7-6 TRBD2
TGTGCCAGTAATCCCGGGACAGCCTCTGGGACCAACGTCCTGACTTTC CASNPGTASGTNVLTF NA TRBJ2-6 TRBV19 TRBD1
TGTGCCAGCAGTTTTACAGGGGTGAACACTGAAGCTTTCTTT CASSFTGVNTEAFF few TRBJ1-1 TRBV28 TRBD1
TGTGCCACCAACAAGGGGGCGGCCCTTAATGAAAAACTGTTTTTT CATNKGAALNEKLFF many TRBJ1-4 TRBV19 TRBD1
TGTGCCAGCATCCGTTACTCATCTGGGAGTCAGCAGTATTTT CASIRYSSGSQQYF NA TRBJ2-3 TRBV27 NA
TGTGCCAGCAGCGAGGGTAGCGGGACCTACGAGCAGTACTTC CASSEGSGTYEQYF many TRBJ2-7 TRBV4-2 TRBD2
TGTGCCAGCACCTCATGGACAGCCCAAGAGACCCAGTACTTC CASTSWTAQETQYF many TRBJ2-5 TRBV28 NA
TGTGCCAGTAGTCCCCGGATAAAGCAAGGGACCCAGTACTTC CASSPRIKQGTQYF many TRBJ2-5 TRBV19 NA
TGCAGCGGCCTATCTAGCGGACAAGAGACCCAGTACTTC CSGLSSGQETQYF few TRBJ2-5 TRBV29-1 TRBD2
TGCGCCAGCAGCCAAGTAAAGGGGTTAGAAAAACTGTTTTTT CASSQVKGLEKLFF many TRBJ1-4 TRBV4-3 NA
TGTGCCATCAGTGACTCTTTGGGGACAGGGGTTAGCGAGCAGTACTTC CAISDSLGTGVSEQYF many TRBJ2-7 TRBV10-3 TRBD1
TGTGCCAGCAGCTTGGGAAAGACGAACACCGGGGAGCTGTTTTTT CASSLGKTNTGELFF many TRBJ2-2 TRBV7-3 NA
TGCAGTGCGCCCGACGGTGGCTTAGAGACCCAGTACTTC CSAPDGGLETQYF few TRBJ2-5 TRBV20-1 NA
TGTGCCAGCAGTTACCGTGACAGGGGTTGGGATGAGCAGTTCTTC CASSYRDRGWDEQFF few TRBJ2-1 TRBV6-5 TRBD1
TGTGCCAGCAGTTTATACGACGCCGCCCGGACCTACGAGCAGTACTTC CASSLYDAARTYEQYF NA TRBJ2-7 TRBV27 NA
TGTGCCAGCTCAGGGCAGGTCTCCTACGAGCAGTACTTC CASSGQVSYEQYF few TRBJ2-7 TRBV18 NA
TGTGCCAGCAGCTTGGGGGACAGACCCGGCTCTGGGGCCAACGTCCTGACTTTC CASSLGDRPGSGANVLTF NA TRBJ2-6 TRBV7-8 TRBD1
TGTGCCAGCAGCTTAGTGGGTAGCGGGGGTGGTCCCCGCACAGATACGCAGTATTTT CASSLVGSGGGPRTDTQYF many TRBJ2-3 TRBV11-2 TRBD2
TGTGCCAGCCTTGGACAGGGGGATGAGACCCAGTACTTC CASLGQGDETQYF NA TRBJ2-5 TRBV2 TRBD1
TGCAGTGCAATCCGGCGCGGAAGTGGGTTAGAGACCCAGTACTTC CSAIRRGSGLETQYF NA TRBJ2-5 TRBV20-1 NA
TGTGCCAGCAGAGATCCGGGATTCTCCTACGAGCAGTACTTC CASRDPGFSYEQYF few TRBJ2-7 TRBV27 NA
TGTGCCAGCAGTCTCCGGGACATTGGCAATGAGCAGTTCTTC CASSLRDIGNEQFF many TRBJ2-1 TRBV6-5 NA
TGTGCCAGCAGTCCATCGACAGGGGGTCCCACAGATACGCAGTATTTT CASSPSTGGPTDTQYF few TRBJ2-3 TRBV12-3/TRBV12-4 TRBD1
TGTGCCAGCAGCGCCCGCAATCTAGCGGGTATCAATGAGCAGTTCTTC CASSARNLAGINEQFF many TRBJ2-1 TRBV7-2 TRBD2
TGTGCCAGCAGTTCCGGGAGTCAATCCTACAATGAGCAGTTCTTC CASSSGSQSYNEQFF few TRBJ2-1 TRBV27 NA
TGCGCCAGCACGTCCCGGGACTCCCTTCATGATGAGCAGTTCTTC CASTSRDSLHDEQFF many TRBJ2-1 TRBV5-1 NA
TGTGCCAGCAGTTTTTCTGGGACGTCCATTGAAGCTTTCTTT CASSFSGTSIEAFF many TRBJ1-1 TRBV12-3/TRBV12-4 NA
TGTGCCGCGAACGCCCCGGGGAACATTCAGTACTTC CAANAPGNIQYF many TRBJ2-4 TRBV19 NA
TGTGCCAGCAGTGAAGAGGGATCGGTAGTCACTGAAGCTTTCTTT CASSEEGSVVTEAFF few TRBJ1-1 TRBV2 NA
TGTGCCAGCAGCCAACTAATAGGGGCCGGCTACACCTTC CASSQLIGAGYTF few TRBJ1-2 TRBV14 NA
TGTGCCCATTCTCCGGGACAGGGCTACAATGAGCAGTTCTTC CAHSPGQGYNEQFF many TRBJ2-1 TRBV10-3 TRBD1
TGTGCCAGCAGTTTAGGAATAACTAATCAGCCCCAGCATTTT CASSLGITNQPQHF few TRBJ1-5 TRBV12-3/TRBV12-4 NA
TGTGCCAGCAGTGGGACCGCCCGGGGCTATGAGCAGTTCTTC CASSGTARGYEQFF NA TRBJ2-1 TRBV28 NA
TGCGCCAGTGTTCCGGGACTAGCGGGATTAGATACGCAGTATTTT CASVPGLAGLDTQYF many TRBJ2-3 TRBV5-1 TRBD2
TGTGCCAGCAGCTCCCGGACTAGACCGAACTACAATGAGCAGTTCTTC CASSSRTRPNYNEQFF NA TRBJ2-1 TRBV7-2 TRBD2
TGTGCCAGCAGCGGGCAGGGGGCGAACACCGGGGAGCTGTTTTTT CASSGQGANTGELFF few TRBJ2-2 TRBV9 TRBD1
TGCGCCAGCAGTCAGACTAGCGGGAGTTATCATGAGCAGTTCTTC CASSQTSGSYHEQFF few TRBJ2-1 TRBV4-1 TRBD2
TGTGCCAGCAGCTCCCGATTGTCGGTTTCTGGTTCACCCCTCCACTTT CASSSRLSVSGSPLHF NA TRBJ1-6 TRBV28 NA
TGCAGTGCTAGAGACCCCAGACAGGGGGGACTACTAGCCAAAAACATTCAGTACTTC CSARDPRQGGLLAKNIQYF many TRBJ2-4 TRBV20-1 TRBD1
TGTGCCAGCAGTTACTCCCCCGCTAGCGGGATTTACAATGAGCAGTTCTTC CASSYSPASGIYNEQFF many TRBJ2-1 TRBV6-2/TRBV6-3 TRBD2
TGCGCCAGCAGCTCTCACTACGAGCAGTACTTC CASSSHYEQYF NA TRBJ2-7 TRBV5-1 NA
TGTGCCAGCAGCGTAGAGGATAGCGGGAGTTACGAGCAGTACTTC CASSVEDSGSYEQYF NA TRBJ2-7 TRBV9 TRBD2
TGTGCCAGCAGCGCAGGGATCCCCGGGGAGCTGTTTTTT CASSAGIPGELFF many TRBJ2-2 TRBV9 NA
TGTGCCAGCAGTACCAGGCGGGCGGGGGCCACCCACAATGAGCAGTTCTTC CASSTRRAGATHNEQFF many TRBJ2-1 TRBV27 NA
TGCAGTGCTAGAGGAGAGGGCTTCTATAATTCACCCCTCCACTTT CSARGEGFYNSPLHF NA TRBJ1-6 TRBV20-1 NA
TGCAGTGCTTACTTAGCGAGAGGCTCCTACAATGAGCAGTTCTTC CSAYLARGSYNEQFF NA TRBJ2-1 TRBV20-1 NA
TGTGCCAGCAGTCGGCGGCCCACCTACGAGCAGTACTTC CASSRRPTYEQYF many TRBJ2-7 TRBV12-3/TRBV12-4 NA
TGTGTCAGTAGTCCCCGTGGACGGAAAGAGACCCAGTACTTC CVSSPRGRKETQYF NA TRBJ2-5 TRBV19 NA
TGCAGTGCCCAGGGACTAGCGGGAGTCGAGCAGTACTTC CSAQGLAGVEQYF NA TRBJ2-7 TRBV20-1 TRBD2
TGTGCCAGTGCCCCCGGCGGCTTCGATGGAAACACCATATATTTT CASAPGGFDGNTIYF many TRBJ1-3 TRBV19 NA
TGTGCCAGCAGCTTAGATTTCGGGCTGGATGAGCAGTTCTTC CASSLDFGLDEQFF many TRBJ2-1 TRBV11-2 NA
TGTGCCAGCAGCTTAAATCAAGGGATGAACACTGAAGCTTTCTTT CASSLNQGMNTEAFF few TRBJ1-1 TRBV7-6 NA